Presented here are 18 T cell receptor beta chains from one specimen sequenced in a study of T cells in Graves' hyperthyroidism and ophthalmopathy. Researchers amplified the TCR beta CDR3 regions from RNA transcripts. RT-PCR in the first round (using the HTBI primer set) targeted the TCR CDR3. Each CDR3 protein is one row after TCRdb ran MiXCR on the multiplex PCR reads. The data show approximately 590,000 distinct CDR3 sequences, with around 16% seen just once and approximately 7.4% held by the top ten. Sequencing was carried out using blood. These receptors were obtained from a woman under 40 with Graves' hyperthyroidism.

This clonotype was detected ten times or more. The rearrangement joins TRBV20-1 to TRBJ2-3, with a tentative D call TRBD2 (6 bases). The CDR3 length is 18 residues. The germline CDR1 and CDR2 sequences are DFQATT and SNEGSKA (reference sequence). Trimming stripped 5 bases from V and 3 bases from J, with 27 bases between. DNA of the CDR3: TGCAGTGCTCCTATCCTCGGTCGGGTTAGTGGGGGGACAGATACGCAGTATTTT. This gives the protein CSAPILGRVSGGTDTQYF.

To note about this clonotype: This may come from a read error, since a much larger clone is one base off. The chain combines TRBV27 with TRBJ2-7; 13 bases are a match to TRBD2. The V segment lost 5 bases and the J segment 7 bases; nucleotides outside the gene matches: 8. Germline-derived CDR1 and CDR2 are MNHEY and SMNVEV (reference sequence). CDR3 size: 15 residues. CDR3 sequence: CASSQGLAGMTEQYF. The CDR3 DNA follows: TGTGCCAGCAGTCAGGGACTAGCGGGAATGACTGAGCAGTACTTC.

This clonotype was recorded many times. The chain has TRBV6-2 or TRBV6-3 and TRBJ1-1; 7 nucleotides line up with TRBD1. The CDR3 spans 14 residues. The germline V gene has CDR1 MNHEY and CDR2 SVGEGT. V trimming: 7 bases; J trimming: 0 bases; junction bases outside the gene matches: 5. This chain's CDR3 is CASTVTGVNTEAFF. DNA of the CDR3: TGTGCCAGCACGGTAACAGGGGTGAACACTGAAGCTTTCTTT.

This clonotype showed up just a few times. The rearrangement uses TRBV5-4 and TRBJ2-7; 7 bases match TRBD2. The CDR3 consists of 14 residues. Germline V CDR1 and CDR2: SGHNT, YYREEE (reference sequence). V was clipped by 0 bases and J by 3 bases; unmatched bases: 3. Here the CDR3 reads CASSLERGNYEQYF. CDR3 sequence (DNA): TGTGCCAGCAGCTTGGAGCGGGGTAACTACGAGCAGTACTTC.

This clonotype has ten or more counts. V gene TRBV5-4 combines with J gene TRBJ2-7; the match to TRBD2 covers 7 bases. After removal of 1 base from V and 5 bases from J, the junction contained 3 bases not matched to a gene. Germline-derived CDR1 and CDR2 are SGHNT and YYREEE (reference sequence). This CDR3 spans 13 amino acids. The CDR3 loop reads CASSLTAGDEQYF. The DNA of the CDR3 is TGTGCCAGCAGCTTGACGGCGGGGGACGAGCAGTACTTC.

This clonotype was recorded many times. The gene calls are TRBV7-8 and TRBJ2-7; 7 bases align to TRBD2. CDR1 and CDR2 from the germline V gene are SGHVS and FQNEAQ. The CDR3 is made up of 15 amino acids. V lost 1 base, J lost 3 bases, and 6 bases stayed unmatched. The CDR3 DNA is TGTGCCAGCAGCTTAGAAAGACTAGCCGTCTACGAGCAGTACTTC. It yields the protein CASSLERLAVYEQYF.

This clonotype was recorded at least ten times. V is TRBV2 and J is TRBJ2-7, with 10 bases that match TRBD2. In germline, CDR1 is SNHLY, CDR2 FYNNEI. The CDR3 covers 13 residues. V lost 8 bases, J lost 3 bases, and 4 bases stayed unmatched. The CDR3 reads CASHLAGDYEQYF. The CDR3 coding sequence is TGTGCCAGCCACCTAGCGGGAGACTACGAGCAGTACTTC.

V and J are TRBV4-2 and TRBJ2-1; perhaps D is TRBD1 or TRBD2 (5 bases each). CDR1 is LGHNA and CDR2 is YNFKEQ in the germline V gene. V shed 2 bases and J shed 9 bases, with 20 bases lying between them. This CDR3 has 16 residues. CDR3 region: CASSQSPPGAYGEQFF. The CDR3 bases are TGTGCCAGCAGCCAATCTCCGCCCGGGGCCTACGGTGAGCAGTTCTTC.

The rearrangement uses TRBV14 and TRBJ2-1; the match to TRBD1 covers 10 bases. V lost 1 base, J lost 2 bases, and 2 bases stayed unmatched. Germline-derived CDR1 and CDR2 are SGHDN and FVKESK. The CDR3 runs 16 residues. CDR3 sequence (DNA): TGTGCCAGCAGCCAAGGACAGGGGGCGGCCTACAATGAGCAGTTCTTC. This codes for CASSQGQGAAYNEQFF.

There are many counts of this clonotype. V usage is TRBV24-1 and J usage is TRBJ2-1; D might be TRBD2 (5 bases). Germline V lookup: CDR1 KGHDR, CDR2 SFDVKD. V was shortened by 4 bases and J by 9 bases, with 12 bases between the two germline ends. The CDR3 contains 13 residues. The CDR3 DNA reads TGTGCCACCAGTGAACCCGGGATAGGTGAGCAGTTCTTC. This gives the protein CATSEPGIGEQFF.

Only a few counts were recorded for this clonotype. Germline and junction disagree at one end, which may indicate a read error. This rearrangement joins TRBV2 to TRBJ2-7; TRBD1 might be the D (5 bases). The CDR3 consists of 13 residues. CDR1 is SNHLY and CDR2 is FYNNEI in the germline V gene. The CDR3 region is CAGRTGRGYEQYF. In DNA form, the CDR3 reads TGTGCCGGCAGGACCGGAAGGGGATACGAGCAGTACTTC.

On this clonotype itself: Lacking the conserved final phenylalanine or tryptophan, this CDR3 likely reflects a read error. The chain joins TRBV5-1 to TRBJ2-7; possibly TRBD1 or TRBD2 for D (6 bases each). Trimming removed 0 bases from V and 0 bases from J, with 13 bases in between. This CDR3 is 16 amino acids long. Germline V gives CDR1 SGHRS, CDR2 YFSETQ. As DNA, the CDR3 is TGCGCCAGCAGCTTGGAGGGGGGACTTAGCTCCTACGAGCAGTACCTC. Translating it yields CASSLEGGLSSYEQYL.

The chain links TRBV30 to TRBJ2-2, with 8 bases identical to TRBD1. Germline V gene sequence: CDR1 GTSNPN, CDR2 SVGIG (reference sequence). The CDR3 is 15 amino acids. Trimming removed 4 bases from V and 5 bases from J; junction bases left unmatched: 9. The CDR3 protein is CAWIRTGQGTGELFF. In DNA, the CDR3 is TGTGCCTGGATCCGGACAGGGCAGGGGACCGGGGAGCTGTTTTTT. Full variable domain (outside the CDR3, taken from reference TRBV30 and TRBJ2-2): SQTIHQWPATLVQPVGSPLSLECTVEGTSNPNLYWYRQAAGRGLQLLFYSVGIGQISSEVPQNLSASRPQDRQFILSSKKLLLSDSGFYLCAWIRTGQGTGELFFGEGSRLTVL.

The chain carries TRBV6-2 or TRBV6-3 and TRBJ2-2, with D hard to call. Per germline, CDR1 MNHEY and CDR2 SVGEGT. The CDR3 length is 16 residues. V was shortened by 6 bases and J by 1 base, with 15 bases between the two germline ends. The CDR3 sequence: CASSHKMGLNTGELFF. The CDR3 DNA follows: TGTGCCAGCAGCCACAAGATGGGCCTGAACACCGGGGAGCTGTTTTTT.

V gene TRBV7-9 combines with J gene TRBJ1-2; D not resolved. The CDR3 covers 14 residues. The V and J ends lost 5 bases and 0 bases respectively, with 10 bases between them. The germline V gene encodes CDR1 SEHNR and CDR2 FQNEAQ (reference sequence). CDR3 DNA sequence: TGTGCCAGCAGCCCATTGGTCACTAACTATGGCTACACCTTC. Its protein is CASSPLVTNYGYTF.

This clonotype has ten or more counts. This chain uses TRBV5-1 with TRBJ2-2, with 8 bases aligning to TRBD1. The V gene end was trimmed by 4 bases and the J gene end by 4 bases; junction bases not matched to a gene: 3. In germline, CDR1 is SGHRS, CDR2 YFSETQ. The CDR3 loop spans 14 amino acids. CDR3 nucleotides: TGCGCCAGCAGCAAGACAGGGGTCACCGGGGAGCTGTTTTTT. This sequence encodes CASSKTGVTGELFF.

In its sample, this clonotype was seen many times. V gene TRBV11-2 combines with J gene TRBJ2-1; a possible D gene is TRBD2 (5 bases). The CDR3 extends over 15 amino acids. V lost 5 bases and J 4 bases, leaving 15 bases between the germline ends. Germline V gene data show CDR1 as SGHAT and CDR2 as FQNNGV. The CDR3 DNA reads TGTGCCAGCAGCCCATACCAAGCGGATTACAATGAGCAGTTCTTC. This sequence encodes CASSPYQADYNEQFF.

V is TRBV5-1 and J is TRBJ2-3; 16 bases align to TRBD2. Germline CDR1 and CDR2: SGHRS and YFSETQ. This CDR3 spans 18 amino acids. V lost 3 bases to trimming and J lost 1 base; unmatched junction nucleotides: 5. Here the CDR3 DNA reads TGCGCCAGCAGCTCGGGACTAGCGGGAGGGGCTGGCACAGATACGCAGTATTTT. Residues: CASSSGLAGGAGTDTQYF.